These 19 T cell receptor beta chains were all obtained from the same sample, sequenced in a study of OX40 agonist ivuxolimab in advanced cancers. Some clones are missing from TCRdb's copy, which holds only in-frame ones; the method was immunoSEQ multiplex PCR. Of about 72,000 clones listed, about 85% are singletons. Sequencing used CD4+ or CD8+ T cells sorted from blood, obtained in a trial of the OX40 agonist ivuxolimab. These receptors all stem from an adult with an advanced solid tumor such as melanoma, head and neck, liver or kidney cancer.

This clone has a single count. V gene TRBV7-2 combines with J gene TRBJ2-5; 7 nucleotides line up with TRBD1. The assigned J gene may be wrong: the sequence end matches TRBJ2-7 better. This CDR3 has 16 residues. Germline loops: CDR1 SGHTA, CDR2 FQGNSA. The DNA of the CDR3 is TGTGCCAGCAGCTTAGCGCTCCAGACAGGGAACTACGAGCAGTACTTC. Protein: CASSLALQTGNYEQYF.

This chain links TRBV6-1 with TRBJ1-5, with D perhaps TRBD1 (5 bases). The CDR3 totals 14 residues. V was trimmed by 1 base and J by 2 bases, leaving 6 bases between them. Germline V CDR1 and CDR2: MNHNS, SASEGT. CDR3: CASSEGGGNQPQHF. CDR3 in DNA: TGTGCCAGCAGTGAAGGGGGCGGCAATCAGCCCCAGCATTTT.

The count of this clone is one. The chain recombines TRBV5-4 with TRBJ1-1; D possibly corresponds to TRBD1 (5 bases). Germline V CDR1 and CDR2: SGHNT, YYREEE (reference sequence). V was clipped by 2 bases and J by 0 bases, with 8 bases between them. The CDR3 has 14 residues. CDR3 loop: CASSFGGMNTEAFF. Written as DNA, the CDR3 is TGTGCCAGCAGCTTTGGGGGGATGAACACTGAAGCTTTCTTT.

The genes are TRBV20-1 and TRBJ2-7; D call uncertain. V gave up 0 bases and J gave up 5 bases, with 5 bases separating them. CDR1 DFQATT and CDR2 SNEGSKA come from the germline V gene (reference sequence). This CDR3 has 11 residues. The CDR3 DNA sequence: TGCAGTGCTAGAGATCTCGACGAGCAGTACTTC. Protein product: CSARDLDEQYF.

As DNA, the CDR3 is TGTGCCAGCAGTGTTTCGGGGGATAGCAATCAGCCCCAGCATTTT. It specifies CASSVSGDSNQPQHF. The chain joins TRBV6-1 to TRBJ1-5; TRBD1 is a possible D gene (5 bases). The V gene lost 4 bases and the J gene lost 0 bases, with 10 bases spanning the gap. The CDR3 has 15 amino acids. The germline CDR1 and CDR2 sequences are MNHNS and SASEGT.

The V and J genes are TRBV7-8 and TRBJ1-6; a possible D gene is TRBD1 (6 bases). CDR3 size: 17 residues. The V end was cut by 5 bases, the J end by 7 bases, with 21 bases between. CDR1 is SGHVS and CDR2 is FQNEAQ in the germline V gene. Here the CDR3 reads CASSPERAVQGNSPLHF. The CDR3 DNA follows: TGTGCCAGCAGCCCGGAACGGGCGGTTCAGGGGAATTCACCCCTCCACTTT.

The gene calls are TRBV7-9 and TRBJ2-3, with D unclear. Germline V gene data show CDR1 as SEHNR and CDR2 as FQNEAQ (reference sequence). V shed 2 bases and J shed 4 bases, with 10 bases lying between them. The CDR3 has 14 amino acids. This CDR3 is CASSLFAGPDTQYF. In DNA, the CDR3 is TGTGCCAGCAGCTTATTTGCCGGCCCAGATACGCAGTATTTT.

The chain combines TRBV7-2 with TRBJ2-1; D is perhaps TRBD1 (5 bases). CDR1 and CDR2 (germline): SGHTA, FQGNSA. V was shortened by 5 bases and J by 4 bases, with 9 bases between the two germline ends. CDR3 length: 13 amino acids. CDR3 coding DNA: TGTGCCAGCAGCCCCGACAGATACAATGAGCAGTTCTTC. Amino acids: CASSPDRYNEQFF.

The chain combines TRBV19 with TRBJ2-7, with 12 bases that match TRBD1. Germline-derived CDR1 and CDR2 are LNHDA and SQIVND (reference sequence). J gave up 4 bases and V 6 bases, and 7 bases lay outside the gene matches. There are 15 residues in the CDR3. This CDR3 is CASRDQGQGAYEQYF. The DNA of the CDR3 is TGTGCCAGTAGGGACCAGGGACAGGGGGCTTACGAGCAGTACTTC.

A remark on this clone: The identical CDR3 is also encoded by other nucleotide sequences in the sample. The J gene is TRBJ2-3, the V gene TRBV10-3; perhaps TRBD1 as D (6 bases). This CDR3 spans 11 amino acids. The germline V gene encodes CDR1 ENHRY and CDR2 SYGVKD. The V and J ends lost 3 bases and 9 bases respectively, with 7 bases between them. This CDR3 reads CAISEGGTQYF. As DNA, the CDR3 is TGTGCCATCAGTGAAGGGGGAACGCAGTATTTT.

The genes are TRBV4-1 and TRBJ2-5; maybe TRBD2 (6 bases). Trimming took 4 bases from V and 5 from J, leaving 17 bases between them. Germline assignment: CDR1 MGHRA and CDR2 YSYEKL. The CDR3 totals 15 residues. The CDR3 here is CASSPQLAGGETQYF. The DNA of the CDR3 is TGCGCCAGCAGCCCTCAACTAGCCGGTGGGGAGACCCAGTACTTC.

The chain is built from TRBV6-6 and TRBJ2-7; TRBD1 or TRBD2 may be the D gene (5 bases each). V was shortened by 3 bases and J by 1 base, with 13 bases between the two germline ends. CDR1 MNHNY and CDR2 SVGAGI come from the germline V gene (reference sequence). This CDR3 spans 15 amino acids. The CDR3 nucleotides are TGTGCCAGCAGTTATGTGGCTGAGGGGTCCTACGAGCAGTACTTC. It is translated as CASSYVAEGSYEQYF.

The rearrangement joins TRBV30 to TRBJ1-3; no clear D. The CDR3 has 13 residues. With 2 bases removed from V and 5 bases from J, the gap between germline ends came to 10 bases. Germline CDR1 reads GTSNPN; CDR2 reads SVGIG (reference sequence). Here the CDR3 DNA reads TGTGCCTGGAGTACCAATGGGCGAAACACCATATATTTT. Its protein is CAWSTNGRNTIYF.

In DNA form, the CDR3 reads TGTGCCAGCAGACCCCACAGGGGGGCTAGCTCCTACGAGCAGTACTTC. Translating gives CASRPHRGASSYEQYF. V usage is TRBV27 and J usage is TRBJ2-7; 8 positions match TRBD1. CDR3 length: 16 amino acids. Germline CDR1 reads MNHEY; CDR2 reads SMNVEV (reference sequence). V gave up 6 bases and J gave up 0 bases; unmatched junction bases: 10.

The rearrangement uses TRBV6-5 and TRBJ1-1, with D perhaps TRBD1 (5 bases). The germline CDR1 and CDR2 sequences are MNHEY and SVGAGI. This CDR3 spans 11 amino acids. Trimming removed 2 bases at V and 9 bases at J, with 7 bases between. This CDR3 is CASSYGAKAFF. CDR3 bases: TGTGCCAGCAGTTACGGGGCTAAAGCTTTCTTT.

V gene TRBV18 combines with J gene TRBJ1-1, with no clear D. With 6 bases removed from V and 3 bases from J, the gap between germline ends came to 14 bases. This CDR3 comprises 14 residues. Germline V gene data show CDR1 as KGHSH and CDR2 as LQKENI. CDR3 region: CASSPMREYTEAFF. In DNA form, the CDR3 reads TGTGCCAGCTCTCCCATGCGGGAGTACACTGAAGCTTTCTTT.

Only a few counts were recorded for this clone. The genes are TRBV6-5 and TRBJ1-6; no clear D gene. The CDR3 totals 13 residues. CDR1 is MNHEY and CDR2 is SVGAGI in the germline V gene. V was pared by 6 bases and J by 6 bases, with 9 bases between. The CDR3 region is CASRGQRNSPLHF. The CDR3 DNA sequence: TGTGCCAGCAGGGGCCAACGTAATTCACCCCTCCACTTT.

This clone has only a few counts. The chain links TRBV7-8 to TRBJ2-3; D is possibly TRBD2 (5 bases). The CDR3 sequence is 16 residues long. The V and J ends lost 2 bases and 0 bases respectively, with 12 bases between them. In germline, CDR1 is SGHVS, CDR2 FQNEAQ. The CDR3 DNA is TGTGCCAGCAGCTTATCTCAGCGGACTAGCACAGATACGCAGTATTTT. The encoded protein is CASSLSQRTSTDTQYF.

Remarks on this clone: At one boundary the junction diverges from the germline segment, which might be a read error. The chain joins TRBV4-2 to TRBJ2-2; TRBD2 might be the D (6 bases). CDR3 size: 17 residues. In germline, CDR1 is LGHNA, CDR2 YNFKEQ. CDR3 amino acids: CTSSEGLVAENTGELFF. CDR3 DNA: TGTACCAGCAGCGAGGGATTGGTAGCGGAGAACACCGGGGAGCTGTTTTTT.